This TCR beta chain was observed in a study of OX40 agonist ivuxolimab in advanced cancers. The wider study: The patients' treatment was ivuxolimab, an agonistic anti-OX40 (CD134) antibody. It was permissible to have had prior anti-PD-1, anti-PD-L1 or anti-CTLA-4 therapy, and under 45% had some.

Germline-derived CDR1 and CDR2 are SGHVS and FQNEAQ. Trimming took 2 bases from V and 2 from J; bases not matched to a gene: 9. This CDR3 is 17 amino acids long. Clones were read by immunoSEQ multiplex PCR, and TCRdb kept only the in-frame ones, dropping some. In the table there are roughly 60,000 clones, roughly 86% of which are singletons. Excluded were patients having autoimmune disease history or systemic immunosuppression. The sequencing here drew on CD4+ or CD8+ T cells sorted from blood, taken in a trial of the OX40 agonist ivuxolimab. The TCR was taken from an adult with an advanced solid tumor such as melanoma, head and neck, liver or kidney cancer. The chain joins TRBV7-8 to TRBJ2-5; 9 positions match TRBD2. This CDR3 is CASSLYPSAGGQETQYF. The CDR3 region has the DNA TGTGCCAGCAGCTTATACCCTTCGGCGGGAGGGCAAGAGACCCAGTACTTC.